Each of the 3 T cell receptor beta chains below was sequenced from the same sample in a study of cytomegalovirus exposure and HLA in healthy donors. PCR primers comprised 60 Vbeta and 13 Jbeta primers. The repertoire was sequenced with immunoSEQ multiplex PCR; TCRdb's copy has only in-frame clones and lacks some. The table shows about 140,000 clones, with around 78% occurring only once. Sequencing was performed on PBMCs. These TCRs come from a male donor in good health and CMV-seronegative.

This clone was picked up a small number of times. The chain links TRBV7-3 to TRBJ2-3; 8 positions match TRBD2. In germline, CDR1 is SGHTA, CDR2 FQGTGA. Germline trimming cut 5 bases from V and 0 bases from J; bases unmatched to any gene: 7. The CDR3 has 16 residues. CDR3: CASSLSGLGSTDTQYF. As DNA, the CDR3 is TGTGCCAGCAGCCTCTCGGGACTAGGGAGCACAGATACGCAGTATTTT. Based on the CDR3 plus reference TRBV7-3 and TRBJ2-3, the full variable domain is GAGVSQTPSNKVTEKGKYVELRCDPISGHTALYWYRQSLGQGPEFLIYFQGTGAADDSGLPNDRFFAVRPEGSVSTLKIQRTERGDSAVYLCASSLSGLGSTDTQYFGPGTRLTVL.

The V call is TRBV5-1, the J call TRBJ2-3; D call uncertain. The CDR3 spans 15 residues. The V and J ends lost 0 bases and 4 bases respectively, with 12 bases between them. Germline CDR1 is SGHRS and CDR2 is YFSETQ. CDR3 sequence reads: CASSLELARSDTQYF. The CDR3 DNA is TGCGCCAGCAGCTTGGAATTAGCTCGATCAGATACGCAGTATTTT.

The rearrangement uses TRBV7-9 and TRBJ2-7; the D gene is possibly TRBD1 (7 bases). Germline loops: CDR1 SEHNR, CDR2 FQNEAQ (reference sequence). Trimming cost V 5 bases and J 0 bases, with 20 bases left between them. The CDR3 runs to 17 residues. Here the CDR3 reads CASSPKPGGLFSYEQYF. In DNA form, the CDR3 reads TGTGCCAGCAGCCCAAAGCCAGGGGGACTTTTCTCCTACGAGCAGTACTTC.